This TCR beta chain was sequenced in a study of CD8+ T cells in alopecia areata. About the study: Grafted skin came from C3H/HeJ donors with spontaneous alopecia (about 6-13 months old) and was placed on 7-10-week-old female C3H/HeJ mice.

Markers used for sorting pooled cutaneous lymph node cells were CD4, CD8alpha, NKG2D, NKG2ACE and others. This CDR3 region has 15 residues. The J segment lost 0 bases and the V segment lost 0 bases, leaving 1 base of the junction unmatched. Germline V gene sequence: CDR1 SGHSN, CDR2 HYEKVE. It was cDNA, reverse transcribed from extracted RNA, that served as the sequencing template. The assay was immunoSEQ multiplex PCR, and TCRdb's table has in-frame clones only and misses some. The sample has 250,000 or so clones, none seen only once. Study results and limitations: An increase in clonality over normal scalp was evident in lesional scalp, especially alopecia totalis/universalis. Unlike in mice, where it was clearer, TCR sharing across patients was less clear, possibly HLA-related.

A few counts support this clone. Its antigen is currently unknown. The gene names given are mouse names. The CDR3 end is not reached by the read, which stops 4 residues before it; the germline J gene fills it in. This sample also contains other DNA sequences that code for the same CDR3. The source is a C3H/HeJ mouse with alopecia areata. For this strain, the MHC haplotype corresponds to H2-k. V is TRBV12-1 and J is TRBJ2-3, with TRBD2 matching 8 bases. Sequencing was performed on CD4+ T cells sorted from a lymph node. CDR3 protein: CASSLGGASAETLYF. The DNA read from the CDR3 is TGTGCCAGCTCTCTCGGGGGGGCTAGTGCAGAA.